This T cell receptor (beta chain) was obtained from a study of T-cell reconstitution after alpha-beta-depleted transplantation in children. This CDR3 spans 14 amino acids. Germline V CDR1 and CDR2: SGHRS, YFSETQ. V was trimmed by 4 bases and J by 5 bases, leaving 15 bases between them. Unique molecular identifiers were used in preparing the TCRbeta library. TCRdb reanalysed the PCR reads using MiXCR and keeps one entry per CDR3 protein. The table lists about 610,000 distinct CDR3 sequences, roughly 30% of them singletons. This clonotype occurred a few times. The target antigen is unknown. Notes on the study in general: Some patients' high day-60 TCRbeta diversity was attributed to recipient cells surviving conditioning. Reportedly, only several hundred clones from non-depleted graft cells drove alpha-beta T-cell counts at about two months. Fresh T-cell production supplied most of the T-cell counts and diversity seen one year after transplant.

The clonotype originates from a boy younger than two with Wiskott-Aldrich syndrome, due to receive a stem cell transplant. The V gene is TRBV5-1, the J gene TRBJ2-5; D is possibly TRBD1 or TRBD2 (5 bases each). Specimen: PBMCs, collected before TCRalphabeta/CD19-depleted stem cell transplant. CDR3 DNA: TGCGCCAGCAGCCGACAGCCAGAGGGGGAGACCCAGTACTTC. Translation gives CASSRQPEGETQYF.